This T cell receptor beta chain was observed in a study of T cell repertoires in cytomegalovirus infection (dated by TCRdb to between 2018 and 2021). Notes on the research overall: Because public TCR beta signatures pointed to carriage of CMV infection together with the matching HLA type, the HLA type of each donor mattered for the analysis. Summary of the overall study and its limitations: In the ex vivo response, HLA-C-restricted CMV-specific TCR beta clonotypes were dominant, and in two of eight donors the single most frequent clonotype came from this HLA-C-restricted group. In both this cohort and an independent roughly 330-donor cohort, the cumulative frequency of public TCR beta family members distinguished carriers of CMV infection plus the relevant HLA type.

The sequencer was an Illumina HiSeq 1500. The public reads were run again by TCRdb, first through fastp at Q25 and then through MiXCR, and only productive beta chains were kept. Rows with a matching CDR3 protein are joined into one entry that keeps the most common DNA and genes. The sample table contains 200,000 to 300,000 distinct CDR3 sequences; only one count was recorded for around 12% of them. The top ten clones comprise under 2% of the sample. The germline V gene sets CDR1 to LGHNA and CDR2 to YSLEER. Counted from cysteine to phenylalanine, this CDR3 has 17 amino acids. CDR3 DNA only is kept here, 51 bases in frame from base 1. V and J are trimmed by 2 bases and 2 bases, and the gene matches miss 6 bases of the junction. This clonotype was counted at least ten times. Its antigen remains undetermined. No base qualities exist here, and no much larger clone lies one base off it.

This sequence originates from a human donor in good health (CMV status not recorded). Some clones in this sample may be carry-over from other donors' samples. The V gene is TRBV4-3 and the J gene is TRBJ2-2; a stretch of 9 junction bases matches TRBD2. The sequenced material came from PBMCs. The DNA sequence is as follows: TGCGCCAGCAGCCAACTAGCGGGGCTCCCCAACACCGGGGAGCTGTTTTTT. This gives the protein CASSQLAGLPNTGELFF.